Shown below are 26 T cell receptor beta chains from a single sample sequenced in a study of OX40 agonist ivuxolimab in advanced cancers. Sequencing was performed with immunoSEQ multiplex PCR; in TCRdb, only in-frame clones are kept and a portion is missing. The sample has roughly 74,000 clones, 90% to 95% seen once; the top ten hold roughly 20%. This specimen consisted of CD4+ or CD8+ T cells sorted from blood, obtained in a trial of the OX40 agonist ivuxolimab. The source is an adult with an advanced solid tumor such as melanoma, head and neck, liver or kidney cancer.

CDR3 sequence: CASSLLGNRNQPQHF. The CDR3 DNA reads TGTGCCAGCAGTTTATTAGGGAATCGCAATCAGCCCCAGCATTTT. The chain recombines TRBV28 with TRBJ1-5; D remains ambiguous. V was pared by 1 base and J by 2 bases, with 9 bases between. Germline CDR1 reads MDHEN; CDR2 reads SYDVKM. CDR3 length: 15 residues.

This clone has a single count. In the same sample, other DNA sequences code for this CDR3. The V gene is TRBV27, the J gene TRBJ2-1, with TRBD2 as a possible D gene (5 bases). The CDR3 sequence is 15 residues long. V dropped 6 bases and J dropped 0 bases, with 12 bases sitting between them. Germline CDR1 and CDR2: MNHEY and SMNVEV (reference sequence). In DNA, the CDR3 is TGTGCCAGCAGCCTGAGCGGAAGCTCCTACAATGAGCAGTTCTTC. The encoded protein is CASSLSGSSYNEQFF.

This rearrangement joins TRBV7-6 to TRBJ2-7, with a weak D call TRBD1 (6 bases). The V gene lost 9 bases and the J gene lost 3 bases, with 21 bases spanning the gap. Germline loops: CDR1 SGHVS, CDR2 FNYEAQ. This CDR3 has 15 residues. CDR3 DNA sequence: TGTGCCAGTACTTCCGGGACAAAGGGAAACTACGAGCAGTACTTC. Its protein is CASTSGTKGNYEQYF.

This clone is a singleton in its sample. The rearrangement uses TRBV11-2 and TRBJ2-3, with D possibly matching TRBD2 (6 bases). Germline CDR1 reads SGHAT; CDR2 reads FQNNGV. There are 15 residues in the CDR3. V lost 3 bases and J lost 0, with 10 bases in between. The CDR3 sequence is CASSLRDSSTDTQYF. The CDR3 nucleotides read TGTGCCAGCAGCTTGAGGGACTCTAGCACAGATACGCAGTATTTT.

The chain is built from TRBV6-5 and TRBJ2-7; D gene uncertain. V lost 3 bases, J lost 3 bases, and 9 bases lay in between. CDR3 length: 13 amino acids. Germline loops: CDR1 MNHEY, CDR2 SVGAGI. CDR3 bases: TGTGCCAGCAGTTATGGATTCTTCTACGAGCAGTACTTC. It encodes CASSYGFFYEQYF.

The chain is built from TRBV28 and TRBJ2-7; D is ambiguous. This CDR3 region has 13 residues. Germline CDR1 MDHEN, CDR2 SYDVKM. Trimming took off 10 bases at V and 3 bases at J, with 16 bases between the two ends. CDR3: CATEGGSLYEQYF. The CDR3 DNA reads TGTGCCACCGAAGGTGGCTCCCTCTACGAGCAGTACTTC.

V usage is TRBV19 and J usage is TRBJ1-5, with D possibly matching TRBD1 (5 bases). Trimming shortened V by 2 bases and J by 1 base, and 6 bases separated the two germline ends. The germline V gene encodes CDR1 LNHDA and CDR2 SQIVND (reference sequence). This CDR3 contains 14 residues. This CDR3 reads CASSIWGSNQPQHF. Written as DNA, the CDR3 is TGTGCCAGTAGTATATGGGGGAGCAATCAGCCCCAGCATTTT.

V is TRBV7-6 and J is TRBJ2-3, with D perhaps TRBD1 or TRBD2 (5 bases each). The V end was cut by 2 bases, the J end by 0 bases, with 15 bases between. The CDR3 contains 17 residues. Germline V CDR1 and CDR2: SGHVS, FNYEAQ. CDR3 loop: CASSLYGGRQSTDTQYF. For the CDR3, the DNA is TGTGCCAGCAGCTTATATGGGGGACGGCAAAGCACAGATACGCAGTATTTT.

The chain links TRBV6-1 to TRBJ2-5; 10 bases align to TRBD1. The J call is doubtful: the DNA matches TRBJ2-7 better. Looked up from germline, CDR1 is MNHNS and CDR2 is SASEGT. The CDR3 spans 16 residues. Written as DNA, the CDR3 is TGTGCCAGCAGTGAAACATTAGGACAGGGGGGGAACGAGCAGTACTTC. Protein product: CASSETLGQGGNEQYF.

A note on this clone: At one end, the junction sequence differs from germline, possibly due to a read error. The V gene is TRBV6-5, the J gene TRBJ2-4; D unresolved. CDR3 length: 11 residues. CDR1 and CDR2 from the germline V gene are MNHEY and SVGAGI. The CDR3 is CASSEAREMDF. CDR3 in DNA: TGTGCCAGCAGTGAAGCGAGAGAAATGGACTTC.

The J gene is TRBJ1-1, the V gene TRBV7-3, with a weak D call TRBD1 (6 bases). The V and J ends lost 8 bases and 1 base respectively, with 23 bases between them. This CDR3 comprises 17 residues. Germline CDR1 and CDR2: SGHTA and FQGTGA. The CDR3: CASPPGGARRENTEAFF. In DNA form, the CDR3 reads TGTGCCAGCCCCCCCGGGGGGGCGCGGAGAGAGAACACTGAAGCTTTCTTT.

This sequence joins TRBV20-1 and TRBJ1-1, with D possibly matching TRBD1 (5 bases). The CDR3 spans 11 residues. Per the germline V gene, CDR1 is DFQATT and CDR2 is SNEGSKA (reference sequence). V dropped 3 bases and J dropped 6 bases, with 8 bases sitting between them. This CDR3 is CSASSGSEAFF. In DNA form, the CDR3 reads TGCAGTGCTAGTTCAGGGTCTGAAGCTTTCTTT.

The chain uses TRBV7-9 and TRBJ2-5, with 7 bases fitting TRBD1. This CDR3 spans 16 amino acids. V dropped 2 bases and J dropped 5; count of bases not matched to a gene: 11. Germline V gene lookup returns CDR1 SEHNR and CDR2 FQNEAQ (reference sequence). The CDR3 is CASSLLGGPGTETQYF. The CDR3 nucleotides read TGTGCCAGCAGCTTACTAGGGGGCCCCGGTACTGAGACCCAGTACTTC.

The chain combines TRBV27 with TRBJ2-3, with D possibly TRBD2 on 6 matching bases. V was trimmed by 5 bases and J by 9 bases, leaving 18 bases between them. CDR1 is MNHEY and CDR2 is SMNVEV in the germline V gene (reference sequence). CDR3 length: 14 amino acids. The chain's CDR3 is CASSPLLGSGTQYF. The CDR3 coding sequence is TGTGCCAGCAGTCCACTCCTGGGAAGCGGGACGCAGTATTTT.

The rearrangement joins TRBV27 to TRBJ2-7, with TRBD1 identical over 7 bases. This CDR3 region has 15 residues. Germline V CDR1 and CDR2: MNHEY, SMNVEV (reference sequence). Trimming took 5 bases from V and 0 from J; bases not matched to a gene: 7. CDR3 region: CASSGTVRSSYEQYF. For the CDR3, the DNA is TGTGCCAGCAGTGGGACAGTACGGAGCTCCTACGAGCAGTACTTC.

The genes are TRBV19 and TRBJ2-1; D gene unclear. Germline values: CDR1 LNHDA, CDR2 SQIVND (reference sequence). The ends were cut back, 1 base at V and 0 bases at J, with 7 bases in the middle. This CDR3 comprises 15 residues. DNA of the CDR3: TGTGCCAGTAGTATAGGGGGTGTCTCCTACAATGAGCAGTTCTTC. Its protein is CASSIGGVSYNEQFF.

V and J are TRBV6-5 and TRBJ2-2; unclear D gene. CDR3 length equals 12 residues. Germline CDR1 reads MNHEY; CDR2 reads SVGAGI. Between the trimmed V and J ends, which lost 4 bases and 4 bases, there was a span of 4 bases. The CDR3 nucleotides are TGTGCCAGCAGTTTGAGCACCGGGGAGCTGTTTTTT. It codes for CASSLSTGELFF.

The chain recombines TRBV4-3 with TRBJ2-1, with 15 bases aligning to TRBD2. The CDR3 is 17 amino acids. The V and J ends lost 4 bases and 2 bases, in that order; junction bases with no gene match: 3. Germline V gene data show CDR1 as LGHNA and CDR2 as YSLEER. The CDR3 nucleotides are TGCGCCAGCAGCCCGGGACTAGCGGGAGGTACCTACAATGAGCAGTTCTTC. Its translation is CASSPGLAGGTYNEQFF.

This clone was observed a handful of times. The chain carries TRBV19 and TRBJ1-1; D is unclear. The CDR3 loop spans 12 amino acids. Germline values: CDR1 LNHDA, CDR2 SQIVND (reference sequence). Between the trimmed V and J ends, which lost 5 bases and 6 bases, there was a span of 10 bases. The CDR3, as DNA: TGTGCCAGTAGTGCGGGGTCATCTGAAGCTTTCTTT. It is translated as CASSAGSSEAFF.

CDR3 sequence: CASSPLGVAGIGGELFF. CDR3 sequence (DNA): TGTGCCAGCAGCCCCCTCGGGGTAGCGGGGATTGGCGGGGAGCTGTTTTTT. The V call is TRBV27, the J call TRBJ2-2; 8 positions agree with TRBD2. Per germline, CDR1 MNHEY and CDR2 SMNVEV (reference sequence). Trimming at V came to 6 bases and at J to 7 bases, leaving 16 bases not matched to a gene. There are 17 residues in the CDR3.

The chain recombines TRBV5-4 with TRBJ2-7; 10 nucleotides agree with TRBD2. The V segment lost 3 bases and the J segment 4 bases; nucleotides outside the gene matches: 7. CDR3 length: 15 residues. Germline loops: CDR1 SGHNT, CDR2 YYREEE (reference sequence). CDR3 amino acids: CASSWGAGGEYEQYF. The CDR3, as DNA: TGTGCCAGCAGCTGGGGAGCGGGGGGGGAGTACGAGCAGTACTTC. The variable domain in full, with the rest retrieved from reference TRBV5-4 and TRBJ2-7, is ETGVTQSPTHLIKTRGQQVTLRCSSQSGHNTVSWYQQALGQGPQFIFQYYREEENGRGNFPPRFSGLQFPNYSSELNVNALELDDSALYLCASSWGAGGEYEQYFGPGTRLTVT.

This chain joins TRBV7-9 and TRBJ1-2, with 7 bases matching TRBD1. This CDR3 spans 14 amino acids. Looked up from germline, CDR1 is SEHNR and CDR2 is FQNEAQ (reference sequence). Trimming took 5 bases from V and 2 from J; bases not matched to a gene: 5. The CDR3 reads CASSGPGQNYGYTF. In nucleotides, the CDR3 is TGTGCCAGCAGCGGACCGGGACAGAACTATGGCTACACCTTC.

J is TRBJ1-6 and V is TRBV7-8; D call uncertain. The V end was cut by 5 bases, the J end by 5 bases, with 10 bases between. The CDR3 consists of 14 residues. CDR1 is SGHVS, CDR2 FQNEAQ, per germline. CDR3 sequence (DNA): TGTGCCAGCAGCCCCCCCATTCATAATTCACCCCTCCACTTT. Its protein product is CASSPPIHNSPLHF. Together with reference TRBV7-8 and TRBJ1-6, the CDR3 gives the full variable domain: GAGVSQSPRYKVAKRGQDVALRCDPISGHVSLFWYQQALGQGPEFLTYFQNEAQLDKSGLPSDRFFAERPEGSVSTLKIQRTQQEDSAVYLCASSPPIHNSPLHFGNGTRLTVT.

The J gene is TRBJ1-4, the V gene TRBV2, with D maybe TRBD1 (5 bases). The length of the CDR3 is 16 residues. Trimming pared 2 bases from V and 5 bases from J, leaving 15 bases between. The germline V gene encodes CDR1 SNHLY and CDR2 FYNNEI. The CDR3, as DNA: TGTGCCAGCAGTGAATTTCTGGGACTAGGGAATGAAAAACTGTTTTTT. This gives the protein CASSEFLGLGNEKLFF.

V and J are TRBV5-1 and TRBJ2-7; D gene uncertain. This CDR3 spans 17 amino acids. Germline assignment: CDR1 SGHRS and CDR2 YFSETQ. The V gene lost 0 bases and the J gene lost 2 bases, with 18 bases spanning the gap. CDR3 amino acids: CASSLDRGREAAYEQYF. In DNA, the CDR3 is TGCGCCAGCAGCTTGGATAGAGGACGTGAGGCTGCCTACGAGCAGTACTTC.

The chain combines TRBV27 with TRBJ2-5; a weak D match, TRBD2 (6 bases). There are 16 residues in the CDR3. The germline CDR1 and CDR2 sequences are MNHEY and SMNVEV (reference sequence). Trimming removed 2 bases from V and 5 bases from J, with 18 bases in between. The CDR3 DNA sequence: TGTGCCAGCAGTTTAGGAGGGTCTTTAAGTTTGGAGACCCAGTACTTC. It encodes CASSLGGSLSLETQYF.